This section outlines one T cell receptor (beta chain) sequence together with its context. From germline, CDR1 is SNHLY and CDR2 FYNNEI. The V end lost 11 bases, the J end lost 0 bases, and 13 bases lay between the germline ends. The CDR3 runs 14 residues. This specimen comes from a study of identical twins. From the 5' RACE reads, TCRdb called clonotypes with MiXCR, one entry per CDR3 protein. The sample records 1.5 million to 2 million distinct CDR3 sequences, about 32% being singletons. This rearrangement joins TRBV2 to TRBJ1-4; D is unclear. The source material was cord blood. The sequence derives from a newborn girl in good health. As DNA, the CDR3 is TGTGCCGGGCGACGGTCCCCAACTAATGAAAAACTGTTTTTT. It is translated as CAGRRSPTNEKLFF.